The sequence of this TCR beta chain was determined in a study of blood T cells in healthy people across ages. Study-level points and caveats: Percentage of naive T cells showed a strong correlation with TCR beta diversity.

This clonotype occurred once. Its antigen is still unknown. This may be a read error: a much more frequent sequence differs by one nucleotide. The CDR3 covers 15 residues. Germline CDR1 MNHNS, CDR2 SASEGT. Using a J-beta primer mix together with a sample-barcoded 5' primer, a second PCR was run for about 7 to 12 cycles. Carrying 12 random nucleotides, a template-switch adaptor labeled each individual cDNA molecule. TCRdb fed the 5' RACE reads into MiXCR, producing one record per CDR3 protein. This table has under 2 million distinct CDR3 sequences, about 31% appearing once. The chain has TRBV6-1 and TRBJ2-1, with TRBD2 as a possible D gene (6 bases). The sequence derives from a woman aged 25 to 39 in good health. Material for sequencing was blood. CDR3 DNA sequence: TGTGTCAGCAGTGAACCCGGCGGGATTTTGCCTGAGCAGTTCTTC. Its translation: CVSSEPGGILPEQFF.